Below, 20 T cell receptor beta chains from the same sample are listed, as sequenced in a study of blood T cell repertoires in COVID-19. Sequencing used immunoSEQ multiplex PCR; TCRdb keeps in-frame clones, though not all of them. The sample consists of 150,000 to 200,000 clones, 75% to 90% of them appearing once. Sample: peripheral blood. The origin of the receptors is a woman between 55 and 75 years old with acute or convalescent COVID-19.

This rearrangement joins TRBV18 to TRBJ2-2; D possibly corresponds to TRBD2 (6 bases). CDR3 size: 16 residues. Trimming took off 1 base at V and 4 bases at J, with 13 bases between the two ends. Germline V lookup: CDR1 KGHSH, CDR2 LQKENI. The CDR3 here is CASSPQIAEATGELFF. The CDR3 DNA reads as TGTGCCAGCTCACCACAGATAGCGGAGGCCACCGGGGAGCTGTTTTTT.

CDR3 sequence (DNA): TGTGCCGGCGTGGGGCTAGCGGGAGGGATGGAGACCCAGTACTTC. Amino acid sequence: CAGVGLAGGMETQYF. The V gene is TRBV7-8, the J gene TRBJ2-5, with TRBD2 matching 12 bases. This CDR3 comprises 15 residues. CDR1 is SGHVS and CDR2 is FQNEAQ in the germline V gene. V shed 11 bases, J shed 5 bases, and the junction held 12 bases outside the gene matches.

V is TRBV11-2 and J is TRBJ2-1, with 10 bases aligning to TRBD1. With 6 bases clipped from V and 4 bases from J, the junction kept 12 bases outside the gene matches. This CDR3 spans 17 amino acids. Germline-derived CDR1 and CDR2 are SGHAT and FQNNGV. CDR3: CASRKLRDRGVYNEQFF. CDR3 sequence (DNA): TGTGCCAGCAGAAAACTCCGGGACAGGGGCGTTTACAATGAGCAGTTCTTC.

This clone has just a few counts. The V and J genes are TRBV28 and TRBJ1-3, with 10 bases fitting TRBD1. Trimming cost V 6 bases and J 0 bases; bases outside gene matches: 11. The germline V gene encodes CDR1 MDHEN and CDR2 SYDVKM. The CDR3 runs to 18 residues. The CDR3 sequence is CASSSPTGGPLSGNTIYF. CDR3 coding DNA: TGTGCCAGCAGCAGTCCGACAGGGGGCCCCCTCTCTGGAAACACCATATATTTT.

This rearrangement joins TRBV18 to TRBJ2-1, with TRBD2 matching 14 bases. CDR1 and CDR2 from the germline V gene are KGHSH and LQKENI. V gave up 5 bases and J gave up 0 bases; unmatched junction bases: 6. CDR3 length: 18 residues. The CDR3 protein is CASSSGLAGVSSYNEQFF. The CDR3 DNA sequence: TGTGCCAGCTCATCGGGACTAGCGGGGGTGAGCTCCTACAATGAGCAGTTCTTC.

The CDR3 DNA reads as TGTGCCAGTACCCACCTGGGACAGGGAAAGAGGCAGCCCCAGCATTTT. Its protein product is CASTHLGQGKRQPQHF. This chain connects TRBV19 to TRBJ1-5; 9 positions match TRBD1. This CDR3 has 16 residues. Trimming at V came to 7 bases and at J to 7 bases, leaving 14 bases not matched to a gene. Per germline, CDR1 LNHDA and CDR2 SQIVND (reference sequence).

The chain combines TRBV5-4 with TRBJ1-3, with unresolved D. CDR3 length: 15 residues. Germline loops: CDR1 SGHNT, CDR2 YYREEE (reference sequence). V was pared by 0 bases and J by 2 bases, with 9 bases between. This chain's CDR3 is CASSLGQSAGNTIYF. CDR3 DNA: TGTGCCAGCAGCTTGGGGCAGTCCGCTGGAAACACCATATATTTT. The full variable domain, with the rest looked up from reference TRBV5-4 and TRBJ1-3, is ETGVTQSPTHLIKTRGQQVTLRCSSQSGHNTVSWYQQALGQGPQFIFQYYREEENGRGNFPPRFSGLQFPNYSSELNVNALELDDSALYLCASSLGQSAGNTIYFGEGSWLTVV.

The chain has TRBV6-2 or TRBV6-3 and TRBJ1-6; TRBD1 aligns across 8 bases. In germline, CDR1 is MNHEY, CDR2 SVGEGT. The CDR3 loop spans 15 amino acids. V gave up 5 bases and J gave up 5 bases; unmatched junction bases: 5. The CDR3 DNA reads TGTGCCAGCAGTCGACAGGGGTCGGATAATTCACCCCTCCACTTT. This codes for CASSRQGSDNSPLHF.

CDR3 sequence: CASSPGLVSYEQYF. The CDR3, as DNA: TGTGCCAGCAGCCCCGGACTAGTCTCCTACGAGCAGTACTTC. V is TRBV9 and J is TRBJ2-7, with 7 bases fitting TRBD2. Looked up from germline, CDR1 is SGDLS and CDR2 is YYNGEE. The CDR3 contains 14 residues. Trimming removed 4 bases from V and 0 bases from J; junction bases left unmatched: 4.

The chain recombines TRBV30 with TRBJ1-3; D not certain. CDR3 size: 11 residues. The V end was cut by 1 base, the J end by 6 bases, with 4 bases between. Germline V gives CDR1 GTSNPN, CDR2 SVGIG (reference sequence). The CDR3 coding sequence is TGTGCCTGGAGTGGACAAAACACCATATATTTT. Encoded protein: CAWSGQNTIYF.

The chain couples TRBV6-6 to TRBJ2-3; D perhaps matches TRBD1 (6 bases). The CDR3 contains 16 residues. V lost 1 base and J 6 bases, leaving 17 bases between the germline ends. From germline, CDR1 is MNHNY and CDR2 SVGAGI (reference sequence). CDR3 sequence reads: CASSYLSTGGRDTQYF. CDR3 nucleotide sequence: TGTGCCAGCAGTTACTTATCGACAGGCGGACGCGATACGCAGTATTTT.

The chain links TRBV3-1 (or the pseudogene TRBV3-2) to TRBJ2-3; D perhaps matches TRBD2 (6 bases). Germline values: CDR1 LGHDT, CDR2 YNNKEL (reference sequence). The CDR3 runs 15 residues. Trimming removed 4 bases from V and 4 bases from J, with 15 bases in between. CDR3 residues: CASSPGGRLADTQYF. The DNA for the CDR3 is TGTGCCAGCAGCCCCGGAGGGAGATTGGCAGATACGCAGTATTTT.

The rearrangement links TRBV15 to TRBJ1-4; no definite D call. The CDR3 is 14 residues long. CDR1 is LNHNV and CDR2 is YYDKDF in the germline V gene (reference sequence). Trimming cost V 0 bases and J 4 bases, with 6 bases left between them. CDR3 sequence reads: CATSRDGVNEKLFF. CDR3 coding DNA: TGTGCCACCAGCAGAGACGGGGTTAATGAAAAACTGTTTTTT.

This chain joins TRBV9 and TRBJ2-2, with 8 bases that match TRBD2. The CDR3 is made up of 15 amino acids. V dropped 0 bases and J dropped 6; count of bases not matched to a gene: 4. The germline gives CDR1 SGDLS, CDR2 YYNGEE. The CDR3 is CASSVVGRAAGELFF. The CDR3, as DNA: TGTGCCAGCAGCGTAGTCGGGAGGGCCGCCGGGGAGCTGTTTTTT.

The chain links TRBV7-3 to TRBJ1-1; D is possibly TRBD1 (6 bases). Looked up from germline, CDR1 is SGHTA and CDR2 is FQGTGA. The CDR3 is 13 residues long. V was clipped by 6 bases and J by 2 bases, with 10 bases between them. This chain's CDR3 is CASSSGTNTEAFF. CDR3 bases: TGTGCCAGCAGTTCCGGGACAAACACTGAAGCTTTCTTT.

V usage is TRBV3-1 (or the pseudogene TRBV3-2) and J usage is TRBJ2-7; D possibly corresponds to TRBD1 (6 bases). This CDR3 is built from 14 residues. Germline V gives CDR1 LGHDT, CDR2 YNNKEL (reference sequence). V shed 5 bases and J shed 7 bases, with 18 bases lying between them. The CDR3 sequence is CASSGWRIGGEQYF. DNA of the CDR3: TGTGCCAGCAGCGGGTGGCGGATAGGGGGAGAGCAGTACTTC.

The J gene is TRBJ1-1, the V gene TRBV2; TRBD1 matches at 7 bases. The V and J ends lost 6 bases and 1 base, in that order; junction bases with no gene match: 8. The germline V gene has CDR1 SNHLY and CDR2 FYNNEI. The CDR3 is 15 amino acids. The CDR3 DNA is TGTGCCAGCAGCGACCCAGGGGGGAAGAACACTGAAGCTTTCTTT. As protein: CASSDPGGKNTEAFF.

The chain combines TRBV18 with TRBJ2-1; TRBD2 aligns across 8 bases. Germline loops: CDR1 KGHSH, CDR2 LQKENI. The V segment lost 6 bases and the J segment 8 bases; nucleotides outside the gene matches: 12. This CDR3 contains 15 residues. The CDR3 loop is CASSVSGGPNDEQFF. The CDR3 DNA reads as TGTGCCAGCTCGGTGTCGGGAGGGCCTAACGATGAGCAGTTCTTC.

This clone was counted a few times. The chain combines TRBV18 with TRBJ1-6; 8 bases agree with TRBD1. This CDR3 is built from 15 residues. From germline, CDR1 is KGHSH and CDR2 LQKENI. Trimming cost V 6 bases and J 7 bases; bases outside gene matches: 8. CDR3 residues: CASSRTGQENSPLHF. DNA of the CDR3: TGTGCCAGCTCCCGGACGGGACAGGAGAATTCACCCCTCCACTTT.

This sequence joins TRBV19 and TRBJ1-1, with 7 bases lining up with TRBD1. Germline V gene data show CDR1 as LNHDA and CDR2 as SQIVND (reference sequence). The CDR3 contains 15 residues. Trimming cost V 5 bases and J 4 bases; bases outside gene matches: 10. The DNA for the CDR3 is TGTGCCAGTAGTGGATTACAGGGGCCGGGCACTGAAGCTTTCTTT. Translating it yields CASSGLQGPGTEAFF. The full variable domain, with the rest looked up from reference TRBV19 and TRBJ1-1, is DGGITQSPKYLFRKEGQNVTLSCEQNLNHDAMYWYRQDPGQGLRLIYYSQIVNDFQKGDIAEGYSVSREKKESFPLTVTSAQKNPTAFYLCASSGLQGPGTEAFFGQGTRLTVV.